The clone carrying this TCR beta chain was counted at least ten times. The sample comes from a study of T cells in Graves' hyperthyroidism and ophthalmopathy. There are 14 residues in the CDR3. V was cut by 4 bases and J by 3 bases, with 13 bases left in between. CDR1 is SGHRS, CDR2 YFSETQ, per germline. The investigators amplified TCR beta CDR3 regions from RNA transcripts. First-round RT-PCR targeting the TCR CDR3 was performed with the HTBI primer set. MiXCR was run by TCRdb on the multiplex PCR reads, yielding one entry per CDR3 protein. The data show 480,000 or so distinct CDR3 sequences, with over 45% seen just once and around 44% held by the top ten.

Input material: peripheral blood or thyroid tissue (not recorded which). The rearrangement joins TRBV5-1 to TRBJ2-5; tentative D call: TRBD2 (6 bases). This clonotype was sampled from an adult woman with Graves' disease, either hyperthyroidism or ophthalmopathy (not recorded which). The CDR3 nucleotides read TGCGCCAGCAGCGGTTCGACTAGAGAAGAGACCCAGTACTTC. It specifies CASSGSTREETQYF.